This entry concerns a single T cell receptor (beta chain). Recruited during active infection, patients (from Seattle) were subsequently followed longitudinally. V lost 5 bases and J lost 5; bases outside the gene matches: 9. The CDR3 sequence is 14 residues long. Germline V gene lookup returns CDR1 SGHRS and CDR2 YFSETQ. As originally analysed: Reference gene primer amplification yielded estimated nucleated cell counts. TCRdb keeps only in-frame clones here, not all; method: immunoSEQ multiplex PCR. V and J calls and clone size come straight from that table; D and trimming were deduced from the DNA. This sample has approximately 65,000 clones; roughly 91% occur once, and the top ten carry around 0.52%. This entry comes from a study of blood T cell repertoires in COVID-19. Overall study: Acute and convalescent COVID-19 specimens originated in the United States, Italy and Spain. T cells, B-cell-depleted T cells, or PBMCs supplied cDNA or gDNA.

The sequence came from a man aged 45-60 years with COVID-19, enrolled during active disease. Input material: peripheral blood. The V gene is TRBV5-1, the J gene TRBJ2-7; TRBD1 agrees at 8 bases. DNA for the CDR3: TGCGCCAGCAGATCGGCAGGGGGCTTGAACGAGCAGTACTTC. Translation: CASRSAGGLNEQYF.